The T cell receptor beta chain described here comes from a study of shared clonotypes between healthy human individuals. Turning to the study itself: For every donor, three CD4 naive, three CD4 memory, two CD8 naive and one CD8 memory plates were used. General study results and limits: Across subsets, estimated richness was generally greater for naive than for memory populations.

Genomic DNA per cell subset filled all wells of several immunoSEQ plates. The assay was immunoSEQ multiplex PCR, and TCRdb's table has in-frame clones only and misses some. The data contain approximately 1,000,000 clones, roughly 74% of them seen just once; the ten biggest clones take up about 0.52%. Ten or more counts support this clone. The target antigen is unknown. The sample has other DNA sequences that encode this CDR3 too. Germline CDR1 is SGHRS and CDR2 is YFSETQ. Trimming took off 0 bases at V and 8 bases at J, with 11 bases between the two ends. The CDR3 runs 13 residues. Sequencing was performed on memory CD4+ T cells from PBMCs. Described subset: CD45RA-negative fraction. This clonotype was obtained from a man aged 18 to 30 in good health. Some clones in this sample may be carry-over from other donors' samples. The rearrangement links TRBV5-1 to TRBJ1-2; a weak D match, TRBD1 (6 bases). For the CDR3, the DNA is TGCGCCAGCAGCTTGGAAGGGGGTAACGGCTACACCTTC. This sequence encodes CASSLEGGNGYTF. Combining the CDR3 with reference TRBV5-1 and TRBJ1-2 gives the whole variable domain KAGVTQTPRYLIKTRGQQVTLSCSPISGHRSVSWYQQTPGQGLQFLFEYFSETQRNKGNFPGRFSGRQFSNSRSEMNVSTLELGDSALYLCASSLEGGNGYTFGSGTRLTVV.